Below, 11 T cell receptor beta chains from the same sample are listed, as sequenced in a study of blood T cell repertoires in COVID-19. Measured with immunoSEQ multiplex PCR; TCRdb has only the in-frame clones, and not every one. Here the sample spans 190,000 or so clones, more than 60% being singletons. Material for sequencing was peripheral blood. The receptor set was obtained from a man between 45 and 60 years old who had recovered from COVID-19.

The J gene is TRBJ2-7, the V gene TRBV6-5; no reliable D call. Trimming stripped 6 bases from V and 5 bases from J, with 8 bases between. This CDR3 spans 11 amino acids. From germline, CDR1 is MNHEY and CDR2 SVGAGI. The CDR3 nucleotides are TGTGCCAGCAGCCGACTTGACGAGCAGTACTTC. It is translated as CASSRLDEQYF.

V gene TRBV5-1 combines with J gene TRBJ2-5, with 11 bases matching TRBD2. The CDR3 covers 15 residues. The junction had 0 bases not matched to a gene; V was cut back by 1 base and J by 1 base. The germline gives CDR1 SGHRS, CDR2 YFSETQ. In nucleotides, the CDR3 is TGCGCCAGCAGCTTGACTAGCGGGAGCCAAGAGACCCAGTACTTC. Amino acid sequence: CASSLTSGSQETQYF.

This chain connects TRBV6-5 to TRBJ2-7; D is possibly TRBD2 (5 bases). Germline loops: CDR1 MNHEY, CDR2 SVGAGI. Deletions cut 5 bases from V and 7 bases from J, with 15 bases between. The CDR3 is 13 amino acids. CDR3 loop: CASSRERSREQYF. CDR3 bases: TGTGCCAGCAGTCGGGAACGATCAAGGGAGCAGTACTTC.

CDR3 protein: CASSLAGTYNEQFF. CDR3 nucleotide sequence: TGTGCCAGCAGCTTAGCGGGTACCTACAATGAGCAGTTCTTC. The J gene is TRBJ2-1, the V gene TRBV11-3; D is uncertain. The V and J ends lost 1 base and 2 bases respectively, with 6 bases between them. The V gene's germline CDR1 is SGHNT and CDR2 YENEEA. The CDR3 has 14 amino acids.

The chain links TRBV18 to TRBJ2-3; TRBD2 agrees at 7 bases. This CDR3 has 16 amino acids. V gave up 1 base and J gave up 0 bases; unmatched junction bases: 4. Germline values: CDR1 KGHSH, CDR2 LQKENI. This CDR3 is CASSPRASGSTDTQYF. The DNA for the CDR3 is TGTGCCAGCTCACCACGGGCTAGCGGAAGCACAGATACGCAGTATTTT. Full variable domain (outside the CDR3, taken from reference TRBV18 and TRBJ2-3): NAGVMQNPRHLVRRRGQEARLRCSPMKGHSHVYWYRQLPEEGLKFMVYLQKENIIDESGMPKERFSAEFPKEGPSILRIQQVVRGDSAAYFCASSPRASGSTDTQYFGPGTRLTVL.

The chain uses TRBV6-5 and TRBJ2-7, with D tentatively TRBD2 (6 bases). The germline CDR1 and CDR2 sequences are MNHEY and SVGAGI. Trimming removed 7 bases from V and 3 bases from J, with 13 bases in between. The CDR3 has 13 residues. This CDR3 reads CASTVTSYYEQYF. The CDR3 DNA sequence: TGTGCCAGCACGGTGACTAGTTACTACGAGCAGTACTTC.

The chain is built from TRBV25-1 and TRBJ2-7; D gene unclear. The CDR3 covers 11 residues. V gave up 3 bases and J gave up 3 bases, with 3 bases separating them. Germline V lookup: CDR1 MGHDK, CDR2 SYGVNS. The DNA for the CDR3 is TGTGCCAGCAGTGACATCTACGAGCAGTACTTC. As protein: CASSDIYEQYF.

The chain employs TRBV5-6 and TRBJ2-4; perhaps TRBD2 as D (7 bases). Trimming left V 3 bases short and J 8 bases short, with 12 bases between. The CDR3 length is 13 residues. Germline V gene sequence: CDR1 SGHDT, CDR2 YYEEEE. The CDR3 loop is CASSSQGRDIQYF. The CDR3 DNA sequence: TGTGCCAGCAGCTCGCAGGGGAGGGACATTCAGTACTTC.

The V call is TRBV10-3, the J call TRBJ2-5, with 16 positions matching TRBD2. The CDR3 totals 16 residues. Germline V gene sequence: CDR1 ENHRY, CDR2 SYGVKD. Unmatched junction bases numbered 4, after V lost 4 bases and J lost 5 bases. CDR3 region: CAISAGLAGGRETQYF. The CDR3 nucleotides read TGTGCCATCAGTGCGGGACTAGCGGGAGGGCGGGAGACCCAGTACTTC.

The sample holds a few counts of this clone. V gene TRBV6-1 combines with J gene TRBJ1-4; a possible D gene is TRBD1 (5 bases). Per the germline V gene, CDR1 is MNHNS and CDR2 is SASEGT. V was trimmed by 4 bases and J by 6 bases, leaving 18 bases between them. This CDR3 contains 16 residues. The CDR3 here is CASSGRWGVGDEKLFF. DNA of the CDR3: TGTGCCAGCAGTGGTCGCTGGGGGGTTGGGGATGAAAAACTGTTTTTT.

The V gene is TRBV11-3, the J gene TRBJ2-1, with 13 bases aligning to TRBD2. CDR3 length: 16 amino acids. Germline CDR1 is SGHNT and CDR2 is YENEEA. J was trimmed by 6 bases and V by 5 bases; bases with no gene match: 7. CDR3 bases: TGTGCCAGCAGCACTTGGACTAGCGGGAGCGTCAATGAGCAGTTCTTC. Amino acids: CASSTWTSGSVNEQFF.